This is a list of T cell receptor beta chains from one sample in a study of neurological immune-mediated disorders. MiXCR, applied by TCRdb to the 5' RACE reads, yields one record per CDR3 protein. Here the sample spans roughly 65,000 distinct CDR3 sequences, 5.2% being singletons. Sequencing was performed on PBMCs. These receptors all stem from a human donor with multiple sclerosis. The donor label of this sample is uncertain. Both conserved end residues are part of each CDR3. Fields, in order: J gene, D gene, clone size, V gene, CDR3 DNA, CDR3 protein. D genes are given only for firm matches. Not all rows give a size; the values are once, few, many and, for expanded clones, a class.

TRBJ1-1 | . | many | TRBV6-6 | TGTGCCAGCATTCCCAGGGGAGGGGACACTGAAGCTTTCTTT | CASIPRGGDTEAFF
TRBJ2-3 | . | many | TRBV7-2 | TGTGCCAGCAGCCCGTTCACAGATACGCAGTATTTT | CASSPFTDTQYF
TRBJ1-2 | . | . | TRBV9 | TGTGCCAGCAGCGTAGATGCCAGGGGTGGCTACACCTTC | CASSVDARGGYTF
TRBJ2-7 | TRBD2 | many | TRBV20-1 | TGCAGTGCTGGCGGACTAGCGGGGGGCCTCTCCTACGAGCAGTACTTC | CSAGGLAGGLSYEQYF
TRBJ2-5 | . | many | TRBV7-7 | TGTGCCAGCAGCCCCAGAAGTAGCGGACAAGAGACCCAGTACTTC | CASSPRSSGQETQYF
TRBJ1-5 | TRBD1 | many | TRBV20-1 | TGCAGTGCCCGGACAGGAGTTAGCAATCAGCCCCAGCATTTT | CSARTGVSNQPQHF
TRBJ2-1 | . | . | TRBV7-3 | TGTGCCAGCAGCCAGGGGGGGCCCTACAATGAGCAGTTCTTC | CASSQGGPYNEQFF
TRBJ2-7 | . | many | TRBV15 | TGTGCCACCAGCAGAGATCTAAATAAATACGAGCAGTACTTC | CATSRDLNKYEQYF
TRBJ2-5 | TRBD2 | many | TRBV5-1 | TGCGCCAGCAGCTTGGAGGGACTAGCGTCGGATGAGACCCAGTACTTC | CASSLEGLASDETQYF
TRBJ2-6 | . | many | TRBV5-1 | TGCGCCAGCAGCTTGGAAGGGCACAGGCCCATCTGGGCCAACGTCCTGACTTTC | CASSLEGHRPIWANVLTF
TRBJ2-5 | . | many | TRBV5-1 | TGCGCCAGCAGCTTGGGACCCCTAGAAGGGCAAGAGACCCAGTACTTC | CASSLGPLEGQETQYF
TRBJ1-4 | TRBD1 | many | TRBV28 | TGTGCCAGCAGTTTAATACAGGGGGGTGAAAAACTGTTTTTT | CASSLIQGGEKLFF
TRBJ1-2 | . | many | TRBV5-1 | TGCGCCAGCAGGGACGGAGCTAACTATGGCTACACCTTC | CASRDGANYGYTF
TRBJ2-1 | TRBD2 | many | TRBV4-1 | TGCGCCAGCAGCAGGACTAGCGGGGGTACTGAGCAGTTCTTC | CASSRTSGGTEQFF
TRBJ1-6 | TRBD1 | many | TRBV2 | TGTGCCAGCATCGACAGGGGAGGACTTGAAGCCCTCCACTTT | CASIDRGGLEALHF
TRBJ1-5 | . | many | TRBV12-3/TRBV12-4 | TGTGCCAGCAGTATATACCGTAGCAATCAGCCCCAGCATTTT | CASSIYRSNQPQHF
TRBJ1-4 | . | many | TRBV20-1 | TGCAGTGCTAGAGACCCGGTATTAAATGAAAAACTGTTTTTT | CSARDPVLNEKLFF
TRBJ2-7 | . | many | TRBV4-1 | TGCGCCAGCAGCCAAGGTCGGAGCTACGAGCAGTACTTC | CASSQGRSYEQYF
TRBJ1-1 | TRBD1 | many | TRBV9 | TGTGCCAGCAGCGTCGGACAGGGACCGAACACTGAAGCTTTCTTT | CASSVGQGPNTEAFF
TRBJ2-1 | TRBD2 | many | TRBV7-2 | TGTGCCAGCAGCTTACATGGACTAGCGGGGGGAGTCAATGAGCAGTTCTTC | CASSLHGLAGGVNEQFF
TRBJ1-4 | . | many | TRBV20-1 | TGCAGTGCTCTGGATCCCTCGGGAGATGAAAAACTGTTTTTT | CSALDPSGDEKLFF
TRBJ2-1 | TRBD2 | many | TRBV20-1 | TGCAGTGCTATGGACGGGGGGGATTTCTACAATGAGCAGTTCTTC | CSAMDGGDFYNEQFF
TRBJ2-7 | TRBD2 | many | TRBV5-1 | TGCGCCAGCAGCAATAGCGGGGGCCTCTCCTACGAGCAGTACTTC | CASSNSGGLSYEQYF
TRBJ2-2 | . | many | TRBV5-1 | TGCGCCAGCAGCTTGCCACCGAACACCGGGGAGCTGTTTTTT | CASSLPPNTGELFF
TRBJ2-3 | TRBD2 | . | TRBV18 | TGTGCCAGCTCACCCCTTAGCGGGGTAAGCACAGATACGCAGTATTTT | CASSPLSGVSTDTQYF
TRBJ1-2 | TRBD1 | few | TRBV5-1 | TGCGCCAGCAGCAAGGACAGGCCAGGTGGCTACACCTTC | CASSKDRPGGYTF
TRBJ1-3 | TRBD1 | many | TRBV7-2 | TGTGCCAGCAGCTTGTCGACAGGGGTAGGAAACACCATATATTTT | CASSLSTGVGNTIYF
TRBJ2-1 | TRBD1 | few | TRBV7-9 | TGTGCCAGCAGCCCATGGACAGGTCAGGGGTACAATGAGCAGTTCTTC | CASSPWTGQGYNEQFF
TRBJ2-5 | . | many | TRBV20-1 | TGCAGTGCTAGAGATCGGGCGGGGTGGGAGACCCAGTACTTC | CSARDRAGWETQYF
TRBJ1-1 | . | many | TRBV9 | TGTGCCAGCGGAACCCGGGCGTCCCTAGGAGGGAACACTGAAGCTTTCTTT | CASGTRASLGGNTEAFF